The clone carrying this T cell receptor beta chain was seen at least ten times. Antigen unknown. The source of the sample is a study of neurological immune-mediated disorders. General study results and limits: When the repertoires were grouped phylogenetically, those of 18 of the 34 multiple sclerosis patients came together in a single cluster of related CDR3 sequences, which points to a possible repertoire-level signature. HTLV-1-associated myelopathy ranked highest for TCR clonal expansion and multiple sclerosis lowest, beneath healthy controls.

5'RACE employing 10-nucleotide random UMIs yielded the cDNA. One entry per CDR3 protein, called by TCRdb with MiXCR from the 5' RACE reads. In the table there are tens of thousands of distinct CDR3 sequences, 2.5% to 3% of which are singletons. Germline CDR1 and CDR2: MNHEY and SVGAGI. The trim removed 6 bases at V and 3 bases at J, leaving 14 bases unmatched. This CDR3 spans 17 amino acids. The source is a woman aged 25 to 39 with multiple sclerosis. This chain joins TRBV6-5 and TRBJ2-7; 10 bases match TRBD1. The sequenced material came from PBMCs. The CDR3 here is CASSPTIRGTGVYEQYF. CDR3 in DNA: TGTGCCAGCAGCCCCACAATCAGGGGGACAGGGGTCTACGAGCAGTACTTC.